These T cell receptor beta chains were read from a single sample in a study of monozygotic twins with inflammatory bowel disease. Reanalyzing the 5' RACE reads, TCRdb keeps one entry per CDR3 protein, without DNA. Its clone listing holds fewer than 550,000 distinct CDR3 sequences. Specimen: blood. These receptors came from a human donor with ulcerative colitis or Crohn's disease, or a healthy co-twin of an affected twin (not recorded which). Both conserved end residues are part of each CDR3.

TRBJ2-1,TRBV18,CASSPFGGGTYNEQFF
TRBJ1-2,TRBV6-6,CASSQGQVYGYTF
TRBJ2-5,TRBV18,CASSPPSLAGGLQYF
TRBJ2-5,TRBV5-4,CASSLTSGSSETQYF
TRBJ2-3,TRBV11-2,CASSFSGPTDTQYF
TRBJ2-4,TRBV7-2,CASRRTSGVGNIQYF
TRBJ1-5,TRBV28,CASSLPYKSQPQHF
TRBJ2-3,TRBV5-5,CASSRRVLGQDYTDTQYF
TRBJ2-1,TRBV11-2,CASSEGVIGDEQFF
TRBJ2-5,TRBV30,CAWSGGLGETQYF
TRBJ2-1,TRBV4-3,CASSHSYNEQFF
TRBJ2-5,TRBV5-1,CASSLTGERETQYF
TRBJ2-1,TRBV5-8,CASSYKGFGVNNEQFF
TRBJ1-5,TRBV12-3/TRBV12-4,CASSATGDQPQHF
TRBJ2-5,TRBV9,CASSVATSQRETQYF
TRBJ2-2,TRBV6-5,CASSHWRGAPNTGELFF
TRBJ1-5,TRBV28,CASSSGGTGQPQHF
TRBJ2-3,TRBV15,CATSGRAGPTDTQYF
TRBJ2-5,TRBV27,CASRLALASQETQYF
TRBJ2-4,TRBV28,CASSPTDGWVAKNIQYF
TRBJ2-5,TRBV5-1,CASRKSQIQGEETQYF
TRBJ2-2,TRBV28,CASRPRDRGVGELFF
TRBJ2-6,TRBV7-7,CASKDGLGANVLTF
TRBJ1-6,TRBV4-3,CASSHLGQGAPLHF
TRBJ2-3,TRBV7-2,CASSPTLTNTQYF
TRBJ2-1,TRBV11-2,CASSVRDRGGNEQFF
TRBJ2-2,TRBV27,CASSFGAGELFF
TRBJ1-3,TRBV6-1,CASSPAGGPSGNTIYF
TRBJ2-1,TRBV20-1,CSARLVGGAYNEQFF
TRBJ1-1,TRBV7-2,CASSYGDRGRNTEAFF
TRBJ2-7,TRBV4-2,CASSHGTGHKLDEQYF
TRBJ2-2,TRBV28,CASSTFPTGELFF
TRBJ2-1,TRBV7-2,CASSLAWGPGNEQFF